The 32 T cell receptor beta chains in this list originate from one sample, sequenced in a study of blood T cell repertoires in COVID-19. Using immunoSEQ multiplex PCR, the repertoire was profiled, and TCRdb retains in-frame clones only, with some absent. This repertoire shows 35,000 to 45,000 clones, around nine tenths found once; its top ten account for about 10%. Sequenced sample: peripheral blood. Source of these receptors: a man in his sixties with active COVID-19.

The chain uses TRBV6-5 and TRBJ2-7, with 9 bases lining up with TRBD1. The V and J ends lost 5 bases and 3 bases, in that order; junction bases with no gene match: 5. CDR1 is MNHEY and CDR2 is SVGAGI in the germline V gene. CDR3 length: 14 residues. The CDR3 region is CASSRTGGGYEQYF. The CDR3, as DNA: TGTGCCAGCAGTCGTACAGGGGGCGGCTACGAGCAGTACTTC.

The J gene is TRBJ2-5, the V gene TRBV6-5, with TRBD1 identical over 10 bases. The V and J ends lost 5 bases and 5 bases, in that order; junction bases with no gene match: 8. The CDR3 length is 15 residues. CDR1 and CDR2 from the germline V gene are MNHEY and SVGAGI. The CDR3 region is CASSPRTGGQETQYF. The CDR3 DNA reads as TGTGCCAGCAGTCCAAGGACAGGGGGTCAGGAGACCCAGTACTTC.

The chain is built from TRBV27 and TRBJ2-3, with a weak D call TRBD2 (6 bases). The CDR3 extends over 15 amino acids. V shed 2 bases and J shed 0 bases, with 9 bases lying between them. Germline values: CDR1 MNHEY, CDR2 SMNVEV (reference sequence). The CDR3 loop reads CASSLLAPSTDTQYF. The CDR3 DNA follows: TGTGCCAGCAGTTTACTAGCGCCGAGCACAGATACGCAGTATTTT.

This rearrangement joins TRBV29-1 to TRBJ2-2; D perhaps matches TRBD2 (5 bases). From germline, CDR1 is SQVTM and CDR2 ANQGSEA. The CDR3 covers 13 residues. With 4 bases removed from V and 8 bases from J, the gap between germline ends came to 14 bases. The CDR3 DNA sequence: TGCAGCGTTGCCGGACTCCCCGGGGGGGAGCTGTTTTTT. Translated: CSVAGLPGGELFF.

The chain carries TRBV5-1 and TRBJ2-7, with a weak D call TRBD2 (5 bases). The CDR3 loop spans 14 amino acids. V was shortened by 1 base and J by 0 bases, with 8 bases between the two germline ends. Germline V gene lookup returns CDR1 SGHRS and CDR2 YFSETQ. CDR3 sequence: CASSLRAGSYEQYF. DNA for the CDR3: TGCGCCAGCAGCTTGCGGGCGGGCTCCTACGAGCAGTACTTC.

This sequence joins TRBV7-2 and TRBJ2-2, with D perhaps TRBD2 (6 bases). This CDR3 region has 15 residues. The germline CDR1 and CDR2 sequences are SGHTA and FQGNSA. The V end was cut by 6 bases, the J end by 5 bases, with 16 bases between. The CDR3, as DNA: TGTGCCAGCAGTTTGGGGGGTCGCGAGACCGGGGAGCTGTTTTTT. Translating it yields CASSLGGRETGELFF.

V is TRBV6-2 or TRBV6-3 and J is TRBJ2-5, with 7 bases aligning to TRBD2. Germline V lookup: CDR1 MNHEY, CDR2 SVGEGT. The CDR3 sequence is 14 residues long. The V segment lost 2 bases and the J segment 4 bases; nucleotides outside the gene matches: 4. CDR3 region: CASSYGRAPETQYF. The CDR3 region has the DNA TGTGCCAGCAGTTACGGGAGGGCGCCAGAGACCCAGTACTTC.

The chain links TRBV2 to TRBJ1-2; the D gene is possibly TRBD1 (5 bases). The CDR3 has 15 residues. Germline V CDR1 and CDR2: SNHLY, FYNNEI. V was cut by 4 bases and J by 6 bases, with 18 bases left in between. CDR3 in DNA: TGTGCCAGCAGTGGCCCTGGGGGGATAAGAGATGGCTACACCTTC. This sequence encodes CASSGPGGIRDGYTF.

The V gene is TRBV6-5, the J gene TRBJ2-1; TRBD1 agrees at 7 bases. The CDR3 loop spans 15 amino acids. Germline CDR1 and CDR2: MNHEY and SVGAGI. V lost 5 bases and J lost 12; bases outside the gene matches: 16. The CDR3 nucleotides are TGTGCCAGCAGTACATCCGACAGGGTTGGTCGAGGGCAGTTCTTC. Its translation: CASSTSDRVGRGQFF.

J is TRBJ1-3 and V is TRBV13, with 8 nucleotides matching TRBD1. Trimming took 5 bases from V and 4 from J; bases not matched to a gene: 4. The CDR3 runs to 14 residues. Germline V gene lookup returns CDR1 PRHDT and CDR2 FYEKMQ (reference sequence). For the CDR3, the DNA is TGTGCCAGCAGCGAACAGGGGGACGGAAACACCATATATTTT. Its protein is CASSEQGDGNTIYF. Full variable domain (remainder filled in from reference TRBV13 and TRBJ1-3): AAGVIQSPRHLIKEKRETATLKCYPIPRHDTVYWYQQGPGQDPQFLISFYEKMQSDKGSIPDRFSAQQFSDYHSELNMSSLELGDSALYFCASSEQGDGNTIYFGEGSWLTVV.

V is TRBV6-2 or TRBV6-3 and J is TRBJ2-2; TRBD2 aligns across 10 bases. Germline CDR1 MNHEY, CDR2 SVGEGT. J gave up 3 bases and V 2 bases, and 6 bases lay outside the gene matches. The CDR3 covers 17 residues. In DNA, the CDR3 is TGTGCCAGCAGTTACCTTTTCCTAGCGGGAGACACCGGGGAGCTGTTTTTT. This translates into CASSYLFLAGDTGELFF.

V usage is TRBV19 and J usage is TRBJ1-5, with D unclear. The ends were cut back, 4 bases at V and 3 bases at J, with 7 bases in the middle. Germline-derived CDR1 and CDR2 are LNHDA and SQIVND (reference sequence). This CDR3 is 13 amino acids long. The chain's CDR3 is CASSTDINQPQHF. CDR3 sequence (DNA): TGTGCCAGTAGTACAGACATCAATCAGCCCCAGCATTTT.

The table lists this clone with a count of one. The chain combines TRBV7-2 with TRBJ2-7; 7 bases match TRBD1. V was clipped by 5 bases and J by 7 bases; unmatched bases: 8. There are 13 residues in the CDR3. Germline CDR1 is SGHTA and CDR2 is FQGNSA. The CDR3 bases are TGTGCCAGCAGCCTAGGGACAGTTAAAGAGCAGTACTTC. Encoded protein: CASSLGTVKEQYF.

There are a few counts of this clone. The gene calls are TRBV3-1 (or the pseudogene TRBV3-2) and TRBJ1-3, with D possibly being TRBD1 (6 bases). V was cut by 6 bases and J by 6 bases, with 12 bases left in between. From germline, CDR1 is LGHDT and CDR2 YNNKEL (reference sequence). The CDR3 has 13 amino acids. CDR3 sequence: CASRTGGINTIYF. The CDR3 coding sequence is TGTGCCAGCAGGACAGGAGGAATAAACACCATATATTTT.

This chain uses TRBV20-1 with TRBJ2-3; no definite D call. Germline V gene sequence: CDR1 DFQATT, CDR2 SNEGSKA (reference sequence). There are 11 residues in the CDR3. Between the trimmed V and J ends, which lost 3 bases and 6 bases, there was a span of 7 bases. This CDR3 reads CSARPADTQYF. CDR3 in DNA: TGCAGTGCTAGGCCCGCGGATACGCAGTATTTT.

The chain combines TRBV5-1 with TRBJ2-3; D is perhaps TRBD1 (6 bases). The CDR3 runs 15 residues. V was shortened by 0 bases and J by 5 bases, with 13 bases between the two germline ends. Germline V gene data show CDR1 as SGHRS and CDR2 as YFSETQ. This CDR3 reads CASSLVEQGRDTQYF. Written as DNA, the CDR3 is TGCGCCAGCAGCTTGGTCGAACAGGGAAGAGATACGCAGTATTTT. Full variable domain (remainder filled in from reference TRBV5-1 and TRBJ2-3): KAGVTQTPRYLIKTRGQQVTLSCSPISGHRSVSWYQQTPGQGLQFLFEYFSETQRNKGNFPGRFSGRQFSNSRSEMNVSTLELGDSALYLCASSLVEQGRDTQYFGPGTRLTVL.

The rearrangement links TRBV4-3 to TRBJ1-1, with 7 bases aligning to TRBD1. Losses at the gene ends were 3 bases for V and 2 bases for J; bases not matched to a gene: 3. The CDR3 runs to 14 residues. The germline gives CDR1 LGHNA, CDR2 YSLEER. CDR3 sequence reads: CASSHGTANTEAFF. In nucleotides, the CDR3 is TGCGCCAGCAGCCACGGGACAGCTAACACTGAAGCTTTCTTT.

The chain is built from TRBV10-3 and TRBJ2-1, with D unresolved. The CDR3 is 12 amino acids. CDR1 is ENHRY, CDR2 SYGVKD, per germline. V was shortened by 7 bases and J by 2 bases, with 6 bases between the two germline ends. The CDR3 protein is CAITGAYNEQFF. The CDR3 DNA sequence: TGTGCCATCACAGGTGCCTACAATGAGCAGTTCTTC.

V is TRBV24-1 and J is TRBJ2-7; 11 bases match TRBD1. V shed 5 bases, J shed 6 bases, and the junction held 2 bases outside the gene matches. Germline CDR1 reads KGHDR; CDR2 reads SFDVKD. The length of the CDR3 is 13 residues. Here the CDR3 DNA reads TGTGCCACCAGTGCCGGACAGGGGGCCGAGCAGTACTTC. It translates to CATSAGQGAEQYF.

This clone is a singleton in its sample. The CDR3 region is CASSSRAWAGDYGYTF. In nucleotides, the CDR3 is TGTGCCAGCAGCTCTAGGGCTTGGGCAGGGGACTATGGCTACACCTTC. The rearrangement joins TRBV7-9 to TRBJ1-2; D possibly corresponds to TRBD1 (6 bases). The CDR3 loop spans 16 amino acids. The germline V gene has CDR1 SEHNR and CDR2 FQNEAQ (reference sequence). The germline V and J ends were trimmed by 4 bases and 3 bases, with 18 bases remaining between them.

This chain connects TRBV7-3 to TRBJ2-2; 7 bases are a match to TRBD2. Germline V gene data show CDR1 as SGHTA and CDR2 as FQGTGA. CDR3 length: 16 amino acids. J gave up 7 bases and V 0 bases, and 8 bases lay outside the gene matches. CDR3 residues: CASSLTNQREHGELFF. DNA for the CDR3: TGTGCCAGCAGCTTAACGAACCAGCGGGAACACGGGGAGCTGTTTTTT.

V gene TRBV5-1 combines with J gene TRBJ2-3; D ambiguous. The germline V and J ends were trimmed by 0 bases and 6 bases, with 2 bases remaining between them. The CDR3 spans 11 residues. The V gene's germline CDR1 is SGHRS and CDR2 YFSETQ. This CDR3 is CASSLADTQYF. The CDR3 region has the DNA TGCGCCAGCAGCTTGGCGGATACGCAGTATTTT.

The chain combines TRBV5-4 with TRBJ2-7; D gene ambiguous. The CDR3 sequence is 13 residues long. V lost 0 bases to trimming and J lost 0 bases, with 4 bases between them. From germline, CDR1 is SGHNT and CDR2 YYREEE (reference sequence). CDR3 coding DNA: TGTGCCAGCAGCTTGGGAGTCTCCTACGAGCAGTACTTC. This translates into CASSLGVSYEQYF. The variable domain in full, with the rest retrieved from reference TRBV5-4 and TRBJ2-7, is ETGVTQSPTHLIKTRGQQVTLRCSSQSGHNTVSWYQQALGQGPQFIFQYYREEENGRGNFPPRFSGLQFPNYSSELNVNALELDDSALYLCASSLGVSYEQYFGPGTRLTVT.

J is TRBJ1-5 and V is TRBV6-5, with TRBD1 matching 7 bases. The V gene end was trimmed by 6 bases and the J gene end by 4 bases; junction bases not matched to a gene: 6. The CDR3 loop spans 14 amino acids. Germline assignment: CDR1 MNHEY and CDR2 SVGAGI. For the CDR3, the DNA is TGTGCCAGCAGCGTAGAACAGGGGAATCAGCCCCAGCATTTT. Its protein is CASSVEQGNQPQHF.

The chain combines TRBV4-3 with TRBJ2-1; TRBD2 agrees at 16 bases. Germline CDR1 is LGHNA and CDR2 is YSLEER. V was clipped by 0 bases and J by 11 bases; unmatched bases: 4. The CDR3 is made up of 16 amino acids. CDR3 sequence reads: CASSQDQGLAGGQQFF. The CDR3 bases are TGCGCCAGCAGCCAAGATCAGGGACTAGCGGGAGGGCAGCAGTTCTTC.

Only one count was recorded for this clone. The CDR3 loop reads CASSPYSGQGQETQYF. The CDR3, as DNA: TGTGCCAGCTCACCCTACTCCGGGCAGGGCCAAGAGACCCAGTACTTC. This sequence joins TRBV18 and TRBJ2-5; TRBD1 is a possible D gene (5 bases). Per germline, CDR1 KGHSH and CDR2 LQKENI. The V end was cut by 3 bases, the J end by 1 base, with 15 bases between. The CDR3 runs 16 residues.

By sample fraction, this clone is medium-sized (0.01 to 0.1%). The rearrangement joins TRBV4-3 to TRBJ1-1; D gene ambiguous. This CDR3 contains 14 residues. Germline loops: CDR1 LGHNA, CDR2 YSLEER. V lost 0 bases and J lost 5, with 10 bases in between. The CDR3 loop reads CASSQERWSTEAFF. The CDR3, as DNA: TGCGCCAGCAGCCAAGAGAGGTGGAGTACTGAAGCTTTCTTT.

The table lists this clone with a count of one. The chain is built from TRBV15 and TRBJ1-4, with a tentative D call TRBD1 (6 bases). The germline gives CDR1 LNHNV, CDR2 YYDKDF (reference sequence). Trimming cost V 5 bases and J 8 bases, with 18 bases left between them. The CDR3 sequence is 15 residues long. This CDR3 reads CATSGTGSGDEKLFF. The CDR3 nucleotides are TGTGCCACCAGCGGTACAGGGTCGGGCGACGAAAAACTGTTTTTT.

Note on this clone: One end of the junction varies from germline; a read error may be responsible. The chain employs TRBV5-1 and TRBJ2-2; D may be TRBD1 or TRBD2 (6 bases each). Germline lookup yields CDR1 SGHRS and CDR2 YFSETQ. This CDR3 region has 14 residues. CDR3: CASSLGGQAGELFF. The CDR3 DNA follows: TGCGCCAGCAGTTTGGGGGGCCAGGCCGGGGAGCTGTTTTTT. Combining the CDR3 with reference TRBV5-1 and TRBJ2-2 gives the whole variable domain KAGVTQTPRYLIKTRGQQVTLSCSPISGHRSVSWYQQTPGQGLQFLFEYFSETQRNKGNFPGRFSGRQFSNSRSEMNVSTLELGDSALYLCASSLGGQAGELFFGEGSRLTVL.

The chain combines TRBV7-6 with TRBJ2-7, with 8 bases that match TRBD1. The CDR3 sequence is 14 residues long. J was trimmed by 6 bases and V by 4 bases; bases with no gene match: 8. The V gene's germline CDR1 is SGHVS and CDR2 FNYEAQ. The CDR3 spells CASSSGQGNSEQYF. CDR3 DNA: TGTGCCAGCAGCTCCGGACAGGGTAATAGCGAGCAGTACTTC. Supplemented by reference TRBV7-6 and TRBJ2-7, the full variable domain reads GAGVSQSPRYKVTKRGQDVALRCDPISGHVSLYWYRQALGQGPEFLTYFNYEAQQDKSGLPNDRFSAERPEGSISTLTIQRTEQRDSAMYRCASSSGQGNSEQYFGPGTRLTVT.

The chain recombines TRBV2 with TRBJ2-5; 7 bases match TRBD1. J was trimmed by 5 bases and V by 6 bases; bases with no gene match: 6. CDR3 length: 13 residues. Germline V lookup: CDR1 SNHLY, CDR2 FYNNEI. The CDR3 reads CASSLRGRETQYF. The DNA for the CDR3 is TGTGCCAGCAGCCTGAGGGGGCGGGAGACCCAGTACTTC.

The chain has TRBV28 and TRBJ1-2; D not resolved. The germline CDR1 and CDR2 sequences are MDHEN and SYDVKM. The V end was cut by 1 base, the J end by 5 bases, with 5 bases between. The CDR3 contains 12 residues. The CDR3 is CASSLSRYGYTF. CDR3 coding DNA: TGTGCCAGCAGTTTATCCAGATATGGCTACACCTTC.